Below are 17 T cell receptor beta chains sequenced from a single sample in a study of OX40 agonist ivuxolimab in advanced cancers. The assay was immunoSEQ multiplex PCR, and TCRdb's table has in-frame clones only and misses some. The top ten hold more than 3.5% of the sample, which has approximately 80,000 clones, over 75% seen once. Sequencing used CD4+ or CD8+ T cells sorted from blood, obtained in a trial of the OX40 agonist ivuxolimab. Every receptor here comes from an adult with an advanced solid tumor such as melanoma, head and neck, liver or kidney cancer.

Here the CDR3 reads CASQTSGRSYEQYF. In nucleotides, the CDR3 is TGTGCCTCCCAGACTAGCGGGAGGTCCTACGAGCAGTACTTC. This chain joins TRBV10-3 and TRBJ2-7, with 13 positions matching TRBD2. The length of the CDR3 is 14 residues. Germline V CDR1 and CDR2: ENHRY, SYGVKD. The ends lost 11 bases at V and 1 base at J; junction bases unmatched: 5.

This chain uses TRBV7-8 with TRBJ1-2; the match to TRBD1 covers 10 bases. Trimming took 5 bases from V and 8 from J; bases not matched to a gene: 8. The CDR3 runs 14 residues. Per germline, CDR1 SGHVS and CDR2 FQNEAQ. As DNA, the CDR3 is TGTGCCAGCAGCCTTGGACAGGGGGTTGGAGGCTACACCTTC. The encoded protein is CASSLGQGVGGYTF.

V gene TRBV21-1 combines with J gene TRBJ2-3; whether TRBD2, the table's D call, matches the DNA was not checked. TRBV21-1 is recorded as a pseudogene. This CDR3 is 14 amino acids long. The CDR3 sequence is CASSREEGTDTQYF. As DNA, the CDR3 is TGTGCCAGCAGCAGGGAGGAGGGAACAGATACGCAGTATTTT.

The V gene is TRBV15, the J gene TRBJ2-7; a possible D gene is TRBD1 (5 bases). Germline V CDR1 and CDR2: LNHNV, YYDKDF (reference sequence). V was cut by 1 base and J by 6 bases, with 19 bases left in between. This CDR3 contains 16 residues. The DNA for the CDR3 is TGTGCCACCAGCAGAGTCCTAATCTCCAGGGCCCCCGAGCAGTACTTC. It is translated as CATSRVLISRAPEQYF.

This chain uses TRBV5-1 with TRBJ2-7; the D is unclear. Germline assignment: CDR1 SGHRS and CDR2 YFSETQ. Trimming pared 4 bases from V and 6 bases from J, leaving 17 bases between. The CDR3 has 14 residues. For the CDR3, the DNA is TGCGCCAGCAGCACTACGAGGCCCTCGCCCGAGCAGTACTTC. This encodes CASSTTRPSPEQYF.

In DNA form, the CDR3 reads TGTGCCAGCTCACCACCAACAGCATCAGGACAGTCAGCCTACGAGCAGTACTTC. This encodes CASSPPTASGQSAYEQYF. The chain couples TRBV18 to TRBJ2-7; weak D call: TRBD1 (6 bases). The CDR3 length is 18 residues. The ends were cut back, 0 bases at V and 2 bases at J, with 20 bases in the middle. Germline V gives CDR1 KGHSH, CDR2 LQKENI.

This clone was recorded a few times. This chain uses TRBV29-1 with TRBJ1-5; possible D gene TRBD1, 5 bases. Germline V gene lookup returns CDR1 SQVTM and CDR2 ANQGSEA. The CDR3 is made up of 11 amino acids. Trimming took 4 bases from V and 12 from J, leaving 13 bases between them. The CDR3 sequence: CSVVIQQVQHF. CDR3 nucleotides: TGCAGCGTTGTTATTCAACAGGTCCAGCATTTT. Full variable domain (missing parts from reference TRBV29-1 and TRBJ1-5): SAVISQKPSRDICQRGTSLTIQCQVDSQVTMMFWYRQQPGQSLTLIATANQGSEATYESGFVIDKFPISRPNLTFSTLTVSNMSPEDSSIYLCSVVIQQVQHFGDGTRLSIL.

To note about this clone: One end of the junction varies from germline; a read error may be responsible. The V and J genes are TRBV28 and TRBJ2-1; D gene ambiguous. The CDR3 contains 13 residues. The germline CDR1 and CDR2 sequences are MDHEN and SYDVKM. The CDR3 loop reads CASNLGTYNEQFF. The CDR3 DNA is TGTGCCAGCAATTTAGGCACCTACAATGAGCAGTTCTTC.

J is TRBJ2-3 and V is TRBV4-3; 7 bases map to TRBD2. The CDR3 contains 17 residues. Trimming removed 0 bases from V and 2 bases from J; junction bases left unmatched: 8. CDR1 and CDR2 from the germline V gene are LGHNA and YSLEER. The CDR3 bases are TGCGCCAGCAGCCAAGATCTAAGTAGCGGGTACACAGATACGCAGTATTTT. Its translation: CASSQDLSSGYTDTQYF.

The DNA of the CDR3 is TGTGCCAGTAGTATTGGGATTAATCAGCCCCAGCATTTT. It specifies CASSIGINQPQHF. This rearrangement joins TRBV19 to TRBJ1-5; D is undetermined. The CDR3 covers 13 residues. From germline, CDR1 is LNHDA and CDR2 SQIVND (reference sequence). V lost 3 bases and J 4 bases, leaving 7 bases between the germline ends.

The gene calls are TRBV6-5 and TRBJ1-6, with D possibly TRBD1 on 6 matching bases. This CDR3 comprises 14 residues. Germline V gene sequence: CDR1 MNHEY, CDR2 SVGAGI. V was trimmed by 0 bases and J by 8 bases, leaving 8 bases between them. CDR3 sequence: CASSYSNRDSPLHF. DNA of the CDR3: TGTGCCAGCAGTTACTCAAACAGGGATTCACCCCTCCACTTT.

This chain connects TRBV5-5 to TRBJ1-3; D uncertain. CDR1 and CDR2 from the germline V gene are SGHKS and YYEKEE (reference sequence). Trimming shortened V by 0 bases and J by 0 bases, and 4 bases separated the two germline ends. The length of the CDR3 is 14 residues. CDR3 residues: CASSLDSSGNTIYF. CDR3 DNA sequence: TGTGCCAGCAGCTTGGATAGCTCTGGAAACACCATATATTTT. The complete variable domain, with remaining parts taken from reference TRBV5-5 and TRBJ1-3, reads DAGVTQSPTHLIKTRGQQVTLRCSPISGHKSVSWYQQVLGQGPQFIFQYYEKEERGRGNFPDRFSARQFPNYSSELNVNALLLGDSALYLCASSLDSSGNTIYFGEGSWLTVV.

The chain is built from TRBV9 and TRBJ2-1; 14 bases line up with TRBD2. The CDR3 consists of 17 residues. V lost 9 bases to trimming and J lost 0 bases; unmatched junction nucleotides: 8. Germline values: CDR1 SGDLS, CDR2 YYNGEE. CDR3 sequence: CATPGTSGRSSYNEQFF. In DNA form, the CDR3 reads TGTGCCACGCCGGGGACTAGCGGGAGAAGCTCCTACAATGAGCAGTTCTTC.

V and J are TRBV6-1 and TRBJ2-3, with D hard to call. The germline CDR1 and CDR2 sequences are MNHNS and SASEGT. The CDR3 length is 11 residues. V gave up 7 bases and J gave up 2 bases, with 4 bases separating them. CDR3 sequence reads: CASTNTDTQYF. DNA of the CDR3: TGTGCCAGCACAAACACAGATACGCAGTATTTT.

The V gene is TRBV28, the J gene TRBJ1-1, with D tentatively TRBD1 (5 bases). The germline V gene encodes CDR1 MDHEN and CDR2 SYDVKM. The CDR3 contains 12 residues. Trimming removed 2 bases from V and 5 bases from J, with 6 bases in between. CDR3 residues: CASSLRTTEAFF. The CDR3 coding sequence is TGTGCCAGCAGTTTACGGACAACTGAAGCTTTCTTT.

The chain combines TRBV5-4 with TRBJ2-5, with D perhaps matching TRBD1 (5 bases). The assigned J gene may be wrong: the sequence end matches TRBJ2-7 better. CDR1 is SGHNT, CDR2 YYREEE, per germline (reference sequence). CDR3 size: 13 residues. The CDR3 reads CASSWGVSYEQYF. CDR3 DNA sequence: TGTGCCAGCAGCTGGGGCGTCTCCTACGAGCAGTACTTC.

The gene calls are TRBV15 and TRBJ2-1, with 10 bases that match TRBD2. V dropped 3 bases and J dropped 5; count of bases not matched to a gene: 10. Germline assignment: CDR1 LNHNV and CDR2 YYDKDF (reference sequence). CDR3 length: 17 residues. CDR3 loop: CATSRGLLAGSNNEQFF. The CDR3 DNA reads as TGTGCCACCAGCAGGGGATTACTAGCGGGGTCGAACAATGAGCAGTTCTTC.